A selection of T cell receptor beta chains follows, all from one sample in a study of CXCR3-negative and CXCR3-positive naive CD8 T cells. TCRdb reanalyzed the 5' RACE reads, giving one entry per CDR3 protein sequence and no DNA. The sample holds some 49,000 distinct CDR3 sequences. Source material: naive CXCR3- CD8+ T cells from blood. These receptors all come from a human donor in good health. Some clones in this sample may be carry-over from other donors' samples. The CDR3 runs from the conserved cysteine through the conserved F or W. Each record gives: clone size, V gene, J gene, CDR3 protein. Part of the rows lack a size; the others show once, few, many or a class for expanded clones.

abundance: -; v_gene: TRBV20-1; j_gene: TRBJ1-1; CDR3aa: CSATTGDRHEAFF
abundance: -; v_gene: TRBV3-1; j_gene: TRBJ1-1; CDR3aa: CASSHASGGNAEAFF
abundance: -; v_gene: TRBV19; j_gene: TRBJ1-2; CDR3aa: CASSTGDREDGYTF
abundance: -; v_gene: TRBV6-1; j_gene: TRBJ2-1; CDR3aa: CASRGWPEEYNEQFF
abundance: -; v_gene: TRBV20-1; j_gene: TRBJ2-2; CDR3aa: CSAEKAGTTGELFF
abundance: -; v_gene: TRBV20-1; j_gene: TRBJ2-7; CDR3aa: CSAGQYSSYEQYF
abundance: -; v_gene: TRBV7-9; j_gene: TRBJ2-7; CDR3aa: CASSPSQGRSYEQYF
abundance: -; v_gene: TRBV4-2; j_gene: TRBJ2-1; CDR3aa: CASSQITPRGYEQFF
abundance: -; v_gene: TRBV28; j_gene: TRBJ2-7; CDR3aa: CASSLPGLAGPSYEQYF
abundance: -; v_gene: TRBV5-1; j_gene: TRBJ1-1; CDR3aa: CASSWVVSMNTEAFF
abundance: -; v_gene: TRBV12-3/TRBV12-4; j_gene: TRBJ2-5; CDR3aa: CASSLGRRVQETQYF
abundance: -; v_gene: TRBV6-5; j_gene: TRBJ2-1; CDR3aa: CASSYGQGDNNEQFF
abundance: -; v_gene: TRBV15; j_gene: TRBJ2-3; CDR3aa: CATSPRVSTDTQYF
abundance: -; v_gene: TRBV27; j_gene: TRBJ2-7; CDR3aa: CASSPRVPYEQYF
abundance: -; v_gene: TRBV28; j_gene: TRBJ2-7; CDR3aa: CASSRRDRGYEQYF
abundance: -; v_gene: TRBV4-3; j_gene: TRBJ2-7; CDR3aa: CASSQSLLSGEQYF
abundance: -; v_gene: TRBV2; j_gene: TRBJ2-3; CDR3aa: CASSEGLGNTDTQYF
abundance: -; v_gene: TRBV12-3/TRBV12-4; j_gene: TRBJ2-4; CDR3aa: CASTIAVLQNIQYF
abundance: -; v_gene: TRBV29-1; j_gene: TRBJ2-1; CDR3aa: CSVDSGIYNEQFF
abundance: medium-sized; v_gene: TRBV27; j_gene: TRBJ2-1; CDR3aa: CASSALSGAPGEQFF
abundance: -; v_gene: TRBV12-3/TRBV12-4; j_gene: TRBJ2-1; CDR3aa: CASSLGDITDNEQFF
abundance: -; v_gene: TRBV28; j_gene: TRBJ2-7; CDR3aa: CASSFPSSSYEQYF
abundance: -; v_gene: TRBV7-8; j_gene: TRBJ2-7; CDR3aa: CASSLTSAYEQYF
abundance: -; v_gene: TRBV6-2/TRBV6-3; j_gene: TRBJ2-2; CDR3aa: CASEGVDGELFF
abundance: -; v_gene: TRBV27; j_gene: TRBJ2-5; CDR3aa: CASSQGLARLTSETQYF